One and the same sample provided the 7 T cell receptor beta chains below, sequenced in a study of T cells in Graves' hyperthyroidism and ophthalmopathy. TCR beta CDR3 region amplification was performed from RNA transcripts. The study used the HTBI primer set for a first-round RT-PCR of the TCR CDR3. TCRdb independently ran MiXCR on the multiplex PCR reads; one entry per CDR3 protein. The table shows some 740,000 distinct CDR3 sequences, with 12% to 15% occurring only once. The sequencing input was blood. The receptors were gathered from a woman between 18 and 29 years old with Graves' hyperthyroidism.

The chain employs TRBV6-9 and TRBJ2-7; 14 nucleotides line up with TRBD2. CDR3 size: 18 residues. The junction had 17 bases not matched to a gene; V was cut back by 6 bases and J by 7 bases. The V gene's germline CDR1 is MNHGY and CDR2 SVAAGI. This chain's CDR3 is CASSYTGTSGSPPLEQYF. The DNA for the CDR3 is TGTGCCAGCAGCTACACCGGGACTAGCGGGAGCCCTCCTCTTGAGCAGTACTTC.

CDR3 nucleotides: TGTGCCAGTAGTATTGTGACTAGCGGATCCTACGAGCAGTACTTC. Translated: CASSIVTSGSYEQYF. The chain carries TRBV19 and TRBJ2-7, with 9 bases that match TRBD2. V shed 3 bases, J shed 1 base, and the junction held 4 bases outside the gene matches. CDR1 and CDR2 from the germline V gene are LNHDA and SQIVND (reference sequence). There are 15 residues in the CDR3.

The V gene is TRBV19, the J gene TRBJ2-1; no reliable D call. The CDR3 extends over 16 amino acids. In germline, CDR1 is LNHDA, CDR2 SQIVND (reference sequence). V was shortened by 0 bases and J by 4 bases, with 13 bases between the two germline ends. CDR3 in DNA: TGTGCCAGTAGTATAGAGTATGCCTTTGGTTACAATGAGCAGTTCTTC. This gives the protein CASSIEYAFGYNEQFF.

A few counts support this clonotype. The chain uses TRBV10-3 and TRBJ2-3; no definite D call. This CDR3 is 12 amino acids long. Germline V gives CDR1 ENHRY, CDR2 SYGVKD. Trimming shortened V by 4 bases and J by 4 bases, and 6 bases separated the two germline ends. The CDR3: CAISGGPDTQYF. The CDR3 DNA reads TGTGCCATCAGTGGGGGTCCAGATACGCAGTATTTT.

About this clonotype: This may arise from a read error, as a much more abundant clone is one base away. This sequence joins TRBV25-1 and TRBJ2-1; 7 bases agree with TRBD1. The closer fit of TRBJ2-7 to the DNA end suggests the J call may be wrong. The V gene's germline CDR1 is MGHDK and CDR2 SYGVNS. The CDR3 is 15 amino acids. Here the CDR3 reads CASSVRQGSYNEQYF. The DNA of the CDR3 is TGTGCCAGCAGTGTACGACAGGGTTCCTACAATGAGCAGTACTTC.

This clonotype was observed many times. The CDR3, as DNA: TGTGCCAGCAGACCTCAGACAGGGAAGCCTTCCAATGAGCAGTTCTTC. Translation gives CASRPQTGKPSNEQFF. The rearrangement uses TRBV12-3 or TRBV12-4 and TRBJ2-1, with 7 bases fitting TRBD1. The trim removed 6 bases at V and 6 bases at J, leaving 14 bases unmatched. The CDR3 is made up of 16 amino acids.

This clonotype showed up just a few times. V and J are TRBV6-2 or TRBV6-3 and TRBJ2-1; 9 bases agree with TRBD2. Trimming took 11 bases from V and 4 from J; bases not matched to a gene: 9. The CDR3 sequence is 14 residues long. Germline V lookup: CDR1 MNHEY, CDR2 SVGEGT. The CDR3 here is CASVAGGHYNEQFF. CDR3 nucleotide sequence: TGTGCCTCCGTGGCGGGAGGGCATTACAATGAGCAGTTCTTC.